This entry concerns a single T cell receptor beta chain. Antigen: not known. The data were obtained in a study of blood T cells in healthy people across ages. Next came a second PCR, run for roughly 6 to 11 cycles, which used a sample-barcoded 5' primer along with a J-beta primer mix. TCRdb itself ran the 5' RACE reads through MiXCR, one entry per CDR3 protein. The sample includes 500,000 to 650,000 distinct CDR3 sequences, about a quarter of them seen just once. Study-level results: Any changes in expanded clonotypes were possibly confounded, as donor CMV status remained unknown. Whereas aged donors had fewer naive CD4+ cells, long-lived donors had more of them and higher diversity.

The V and J ends lost 6 bases and 0 bases, in that order; junction bases with no gene match: 8. CDR3 length: 15 amino acids. Looked up from germline, CDR1 is SGHTA and CDR2 is FQGNSA. The same sample was also studied in work on T cells of mothers and their children. That paper states: Overlap in related mother-child pairs always slightly exceeded unrelated pairs, never significantly.

The sequenced material came from blood. This sequence originates from a boy aged 2 to 10 in good health. The chain employs TRBV7-2 and TRBJ2-7; TRBD2 matches at 7 bases. CDR3 loop: CASSRGLERSYEQYF. The CDR3 DNA reads TGTGCCAGCAGTCGTGGACTAGAACGCTCCTACGAGCAGTACTTC.